The entry that follows covers one TCR beta chain sequence. Its antigen remains unidentified. The entry originates in a study of T cells in Graves' hyperthyroidism and ophthalmopathy. About the study: Peripheral blood sampling occurred at initial diagnosis, before any treatment.

V lost 4 bases, J lost 10 bases, and 15 bases lay in between. The CDR3 has 14 residues. Germline CDR1 reads SGDLS; CDR2 reads YYNGEE. TCR beta CDR3 regions were amplified from RNA. During a first-round RT-PCR of the TCR CDR3, the HTBI primer set was used. TCRdb re-called the multiplex PCR reads through MiXCR, storing one row per CDR3 protein. The sample lists 300,000 to 450,000 distinct CDR3 sequences, roughly 13% occurring once. Patients having uncontrolled infection, another autoimmune disease, pregnancy or lactation were not included. Study-wide points: In blood, most of the thyroid clonotypes expanded above 0.001 were also present.

The TCR comes from a woman in her sixties or seventies with Graves' hyperthyroidism. The specimen sequenced was blood. J is TRBJ1-6 and V is TRBV9; D is unclear. CDR3 coding DNA: TGTGCCAGCAGCTCCCGGCAGGATCGGTCACCCCTCCACTTT. Translation: CASSSRQDRSPLHF.